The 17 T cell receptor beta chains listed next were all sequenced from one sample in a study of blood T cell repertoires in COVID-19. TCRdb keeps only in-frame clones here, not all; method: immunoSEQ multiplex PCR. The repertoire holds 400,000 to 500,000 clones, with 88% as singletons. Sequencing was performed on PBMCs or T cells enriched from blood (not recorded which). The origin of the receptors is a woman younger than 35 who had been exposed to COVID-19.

CDR3 DNA: TGTGCCAGCAGTTACTCCCGCGGCGGTGTGAACACTGAAGCTTTCTTT. It yields the protein CASSYSRGGVNTEAFF. V gene TRBV6-5 combines with J gene TRBJ1-1; D gene uncertain. The V gene lost 0 bases and the J gene lost 0 bases, with 11 bases spanning the gap. The CDR3 consists of 16 residues. CDR1 and CDR2 from the germline V gene are MNHEY and SVGAGI.

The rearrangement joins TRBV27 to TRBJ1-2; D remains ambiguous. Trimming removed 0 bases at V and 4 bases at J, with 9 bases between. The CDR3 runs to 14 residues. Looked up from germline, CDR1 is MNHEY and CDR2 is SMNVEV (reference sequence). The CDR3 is CASSLSVGGYGYTF. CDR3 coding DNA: TGTGCCAGCAGTTTATCGGTGGGAGGCTATGGCTACACCTTC.

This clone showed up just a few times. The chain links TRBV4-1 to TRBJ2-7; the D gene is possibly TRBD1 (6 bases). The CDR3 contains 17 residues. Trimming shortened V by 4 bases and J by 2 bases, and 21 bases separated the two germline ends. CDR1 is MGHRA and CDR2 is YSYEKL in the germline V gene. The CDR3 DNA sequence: TGCGCCAGCAGCCTTGTAATAATTAGGGGGAAGGCCTACGAGCAGTACTTC. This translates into CASSLVIIRGKAYEQYF.

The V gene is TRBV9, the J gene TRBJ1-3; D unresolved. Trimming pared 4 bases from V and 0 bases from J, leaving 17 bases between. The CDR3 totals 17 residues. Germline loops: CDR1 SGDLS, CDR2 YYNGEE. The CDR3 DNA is TGTGCCAGCAGCCCCCAAGTCCAGTACAGCTCTGGAAACACCATATATTTT. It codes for CASSPQVQYSSGNTIYF. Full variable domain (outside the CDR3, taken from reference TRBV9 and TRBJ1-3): DSGVTQTPKHLITATGQRVTLRCSPRSGDLSVYWYQQSLDQGLQFLIQYYNGEERAKGNILERFSAQQFPDLHSELNLSSLELGDSALYFCASSPQVQYSSGNTIYFGEGSWLTVV.

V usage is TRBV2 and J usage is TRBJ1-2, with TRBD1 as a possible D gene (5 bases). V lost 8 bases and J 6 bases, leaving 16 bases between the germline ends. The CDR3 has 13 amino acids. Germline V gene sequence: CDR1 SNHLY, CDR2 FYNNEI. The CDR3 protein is CASRARTSDGYTF. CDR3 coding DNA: TGTGCCAGCCGAGCGAGGACATCTGATGGCTACACCTTC.

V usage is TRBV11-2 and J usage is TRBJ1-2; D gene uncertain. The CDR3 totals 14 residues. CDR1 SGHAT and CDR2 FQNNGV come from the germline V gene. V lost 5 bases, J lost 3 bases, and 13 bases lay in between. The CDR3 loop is CASSTRPGYYGYTF. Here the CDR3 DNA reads TGTGCCAGCAGCACCCGACCGGGGTACTATGGCTACACCTTC.

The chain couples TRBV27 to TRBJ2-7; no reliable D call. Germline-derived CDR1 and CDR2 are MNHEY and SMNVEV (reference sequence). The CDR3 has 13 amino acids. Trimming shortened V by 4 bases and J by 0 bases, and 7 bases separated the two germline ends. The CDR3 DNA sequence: TGTGCCAGCAGTTCTCGACACTCCTACGAGCAGTACTTC. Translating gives CASSSRHSYEQYF.

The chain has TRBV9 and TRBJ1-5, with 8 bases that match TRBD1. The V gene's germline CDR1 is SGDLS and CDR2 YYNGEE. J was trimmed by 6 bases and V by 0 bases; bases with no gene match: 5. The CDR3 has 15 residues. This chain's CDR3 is CASSVGGGQGQPQHF. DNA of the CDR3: TGTGCCAGCAGCGTAGGTGGAGGACAGGGTCAGCCCCAGCATTTT.

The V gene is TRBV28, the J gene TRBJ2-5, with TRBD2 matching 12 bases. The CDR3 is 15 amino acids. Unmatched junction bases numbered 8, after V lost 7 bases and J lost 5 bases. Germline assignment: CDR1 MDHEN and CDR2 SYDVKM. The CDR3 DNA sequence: TGTGCCAGCATTATGACTAGCGGGAGAGGGGAGACCCAGTACTTC. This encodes CASIMTSGRGETQYF.

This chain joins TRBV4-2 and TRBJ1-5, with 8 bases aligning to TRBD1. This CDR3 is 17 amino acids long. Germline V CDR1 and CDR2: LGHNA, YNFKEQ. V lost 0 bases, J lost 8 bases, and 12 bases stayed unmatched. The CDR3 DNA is TGTGCCAGCAGCCAAGATTGGGCAGGGGGCCCCGCAGAGCCCCAGCATTTT. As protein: CASSQDWAGGPAEPQHF.

In DNA form, the CDR3 reads TGTGCCAGCAGCTTAGCCAGGTACCAAGAGACCCAGTACTTC. This gives the protein CASSLARYQETQYF. This rearrangement joins TRBV7-2 to TRBJ2-5, with D hard to call. The V and J ends lost 0 bases and 0 bases respectively, with 5 bases between them. This CDR3 has 14 residues. Germline V gives CDR1 SGHTA, CDR2 FQGNSA.

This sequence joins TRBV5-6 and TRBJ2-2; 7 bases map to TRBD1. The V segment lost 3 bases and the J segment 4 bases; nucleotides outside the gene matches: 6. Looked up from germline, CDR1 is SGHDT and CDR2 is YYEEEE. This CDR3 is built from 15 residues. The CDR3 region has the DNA TGTGCCAGCAGCTGGCAACAGGGGAGCACCGGGGAGCTGTTTTTT. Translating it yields CASSWQQGSTGELFF. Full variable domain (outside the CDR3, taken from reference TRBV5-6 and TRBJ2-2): DAGVTQSPTHLIKTRGQQVTLRCSPKSGHDTVSWYQQALGQGPQFIFQYYEEEERQRGNFPDRFSGHQFPNYSSELNVNALLLGDSALYLCASSWQQGSTGELFFGEGSRLTVL.

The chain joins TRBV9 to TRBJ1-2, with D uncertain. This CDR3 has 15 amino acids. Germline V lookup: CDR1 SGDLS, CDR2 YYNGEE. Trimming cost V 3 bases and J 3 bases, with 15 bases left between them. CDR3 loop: CASSERPGSYYGYTF. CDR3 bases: TGTGCCAGCAGCGAAAGACCGGGGTCCTACTATGGCTACACCTTC.

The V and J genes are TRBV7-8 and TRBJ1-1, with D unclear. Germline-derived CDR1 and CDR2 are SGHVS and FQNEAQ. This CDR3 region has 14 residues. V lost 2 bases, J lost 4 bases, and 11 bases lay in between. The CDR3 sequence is CASSLFALGTEAFF. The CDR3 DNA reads TGTGCCAGCAGCTTATTTGCCCTCGGCACTGAAGCTTTCTTT.

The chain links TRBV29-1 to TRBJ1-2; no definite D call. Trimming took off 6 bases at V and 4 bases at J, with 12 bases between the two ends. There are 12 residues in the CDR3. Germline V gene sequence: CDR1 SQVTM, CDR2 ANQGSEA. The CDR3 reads CSVEDRFYGYTF. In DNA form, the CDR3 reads TGCAGCGTGGAGGACCGTTTCTATGGCTACACCTTC. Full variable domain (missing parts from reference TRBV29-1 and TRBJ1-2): SAVISQKPSRDICQRGTSLTIQCQVDSQVTMMFWYRQQPGQSLTLIATANQGSEATYESGFVIDKFPISRPNLTFSTLTVSNMSPEDSSIYLCSVEDRFYGYTFGSGTRLTVV.

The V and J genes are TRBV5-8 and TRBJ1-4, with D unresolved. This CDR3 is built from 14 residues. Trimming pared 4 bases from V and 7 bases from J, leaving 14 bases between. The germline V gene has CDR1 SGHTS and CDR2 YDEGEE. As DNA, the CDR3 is TGTGCCAGCAGCCTTCCGGGATTGGGTGAAAAACTGTTTTTT. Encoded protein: CASSLPGLGEKLFF.

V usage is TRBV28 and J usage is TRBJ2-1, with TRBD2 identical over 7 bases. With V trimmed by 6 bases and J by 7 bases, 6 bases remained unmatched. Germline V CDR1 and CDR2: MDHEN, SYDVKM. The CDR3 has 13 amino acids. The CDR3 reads CASRTGGRNEQFF. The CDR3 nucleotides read TGTGCCAGCAGGACGGGGGGAAGAAATGAGCAGTTCTTC.